Listed below are T cell receptor beta chains from one sample, sequenced in a study of OX40 agonist ivuxolimab in advanced cancers. The protocol was immunoSEQ multiplex PCR, while the TCRdb copy is restricted to in-frame clones and leaves out a portion. The table has 100,000 to 150,000 clones, 85% to 95% seen once. The source was CD4+ or CD8+ T cells sorted from blood, collected in a trial of the OX40 agonist ivuxolimab. Receptors originate from an adult with an advanced solid tumor such as melanoma, head and neck, liver or kidney cancer. CDR3s include the opening cysteine and the closing phenylalanine or tryptophan. Each record gives: D gene, V gene, clone size, J gene, CDR3 protein, CDR3 DNA. A D gene is named only where the DNA matches it firmly. Clone size is shown for a subset of rows, as once, few, many or a class of expanded clone.

TRBD2	TRBV4-2	NA	TRBJ2-5	CASSQDHAGGREKTQYF	TGTGCCAGCAGCCAAGATCACGCGGGAGGGCGGGAGAAGACCCAGTACTTC
NA	TRBV28	NA	TRBJ2-1	CASSLVRNEQFF	TGTGCCAGCAGTCTCGTACGCAATGAGCAGTTCTTC
NA	TRBV5-8	NA	TRBJ2-1	CASNPGALGSEQFF	TGTGCCAGCAACCCGGGAGCTCTAGGAAGTGAGCAGTTCTTC
TRBD1	TRBV9	NA	TRBJ1-6	CASSVEGAGNSPLHF	TGTGCCAGCAGCGTAGAGGGGGCGGGCAATTCACCCCTCCACTTT
TRBD1	TRBV7-8	NA	TRBJ2-7	CASSVTGQAYEQYF	TGTGCCAGCAGCGTCACGGGACAGGCCTACGAGCAGTACTTC
TRBD1	TRBV19	NA	TRBJ2-5	CASRDRGQETQYF	TGTGCCAGCAGGGACAGGGGACAAGAGACCCAGTACTTC
NA	TRBV21-1	NA	TRBJ2-3	CASSTRLTDTQYF	TGTGCCAGCAGCACCAGACTGACAGATACGCAGTATTTT
TRBD2	TRBV18	NA	TRBJ2-6	CASSPPGGKGSQVPGANVLTF	TGTGCCAGCTCACCGCCGGGGGGGAAGGGGTCCCAGGTCCCTGGGGCCAACGTCCTGACTTTC
TRBD2	TRBV11-2	NA	TRBJ2-7	CASATSSGRMSQYF	TGTGCCAGCGCAACCTCTAGCGGGAGAATGAGTCAGTACTTC
TRBD2	TRBV19	once	TRBJ2-3	CASSTQSGRATDTQYF	TGTGCCAGTAGTACCCAAAGCGGGAGGGCCACAGATACGCAGTATTTT
NA	TRBV6-5	once	TRBJ1-1	CASSGPGSGAFF	TGTGCCAGCAGTGGGCCGGGGTCTGGAGCTTTCTTT
NA	TRBV5-1	NA	TRBJ2-2	CASSLSGNTGELFF	TGCGCCAGCAGCTTGTCGGGGAACACCGGGGAGCTGTTTTTT
NA	TRBV5-6	NA	TRBJ2-2	CASSLYSPNTGELFF	TGTGCCAGCAGCTTGTACAGCCCGAACACCGGGGAGCTGTTTTTT
NA	TRBV18	NA	TRBJ1-3	CASSVAGNTIYF	TGTGCCAGCTCAGTCGCTGGAAACACCATATATTTT
NA	TRBV6-5	NA	TRBJ2-3	CASSSSGLPTQYF	TGTGCCAGCAGTTCCTCGGGACTTCCAACGCAGTATTTT
NA	TRBV27	NA	TRBJ2-7	CASSSRSSYEQYF	TGTGCCAGCAGTTCTCGAAGTAGCTACGAGCAGTACTTC
NA	TRBV28	NA	TRBJ1-1	CASSLFGAPNTEAFF	TGTGCCAGCAGTTTATTTGGGGCCCCGAACACTGAAGCTTTCTTT
NA	TRBV5-1	NA	TRBJ2-1	CASSLTDSYNEQFF	TGCGCCAGCAGCTTAACAGACTCCTACAATGAGCAGTTCTTC
NA	TRBV19	NA	TRBJ2-3	CASSRSGATDTQYF	TGTGCCAGTAGTCGGTCGGGGGCAACAGATACGCAGTATTTT
NA	TRBV27	NA	TRBJ2-2	CASSITGLGRNTGELFF	TGTGCCAGCAGCATAACCGGTCTAGGACGAAACACCGGGGAGCTGTTTTTT
NA	TRBV7-9	NA	TRBJ1-2	CASSLQVYGRGYTF	TGTGCCAGCAGCTTACAAGTGTACGGGCGAGGCTACACCTTC
NA	TRBV7-2	NA	TRBJ2-4	CASNPGLGGPNIQYF	TGTGCCAGCAACCCTGGGTTGGGGGGCCCGAACATTCAGTACTTC
NA	TRBV6-5	once	TRBJ2-3	CASREYSTDTQYF	TGTGCCAGCAGGGAGTATAGCACAGATACGCAGTATTTT
NA	TRBV18	NA	TRBJ1-1	CASRESTEAFF	TGTGCCAGCAGGGAAAGCACTGAAGCTTTCTTT
TRBD2	TRBV19	NA	TRBJ2-7	CASSIGWASGRNEQYF	TGTGCCAGTAGTATAGGATGGGCTAGCGGAAGGAACGAGCAGTACTTC
NA	TRBV6-5	NA	TRBJ2-7	CASSSPDRTFYEQYF	TGTGCCAGCAGTTCCCCGGACAGAACTTTCTACGAGCAGTACTTC
NA	TRBV19	NA	TRBJ2-5	CASSIDPSETQYF	TGTGCCAGTAGTATAGACCCCTCGGAGACCCAGTACTTC
NA	TRBV27	NA	TRBJ1-1	CASSIRTANTEAFF	TGTGCCAGCAGTATACGGACAGCGAACACTGAAGCTTTCTTT
NA	TRBV11-1	once	TRBJ2-7	CASSLGGSAVYEQYF	TGTGCCAGCAGCTTAGGTGGTAGCGCTGTATACGAGCAGTACTTC
NA	TRBV6-1	NA	TRBJ2-1	CASSEGQGWTNEQFF	TGTGCCAGCAGTGAAGGTCAGGGGTGGACGAATGAGCAGTTCTTC
NA	TRBV10-3	NA	TRBJ1-1	CAIREVMNTEAFF	TGTGCCATCAGGGAGGTAATGAACACTGAAGCTTTCTTT
NA	TRBV7-9	NA	TRBJ2-5	CASSPLFLPGETQYF	TGTGCCAGCAGCCCCCTTTTTCTACCGGGGGAGACCCAGTACTTC
TRBD2	TRBV7-8	NA	TRBJ2-3	CASSLEPLGLAGGRTDTQYF	TGTGCCAGCAGCTTAGAACCCCTCGGGCTAGCGGGAGGGCGGACAGATACGCAGTATTTT
TRBD2	TRBV6-1	NA	TRBJ2-5	CASSEMGEGETQYF	TGTGCCAGCAGTGAAATGGGGGAGGGAGAGACCCAGTACTTC
TRBD1	TRBV27	NA	TRBJ2-7	CASRLWGQGAVEQYF	TGTGCCAGCAGACTTTGGGGACAGGGGGCTGTCGAGCAGTACTTC
NA	TRBV18	NA	TRBJ1-1	CASSPGRGTANTEAFF	TGTGCCAGCTCACCAGGGCGAGGTACGGCGAACACTGAAGCTTTCTTT
TRBD1	TRBV7-2	once	TRBJ1-1	CASSLGGTANTEAFF	TGTGCCAGCAGCTTAGGCGGGACAGCTAACACTGAAGCTTTCTTT
NA	TRBV6-5	NA	TRBJ1-2	CASSLWTAPGGYTF	TGTGCCAGCAGTTTATGGACAGCCCCGGGTGGCTACACCTTC
TRBD2	TRBV4-3	NA	TRBJ2-7	CASSQDLLPSGSYEQYF	TGCGCCAGCAGCCAAGACTTACTCCCTAGCGGCTCCTACGAGCAGTACTTC
NA	TRBV7-2	NA	TRBJ2-3	CASSSWSPTDTQYF	TGTGCCAGCAGCTCCTGGTCCCCCACAGATACGCAGTATTTT